Below, 12 T cell receptor beta chains from the same sample are listed, as sequenced in a study of technical replicates of blood from a handful of donors. The protocol was immunoSEQ multiplex PCR, while the TCRdb copy is restricted to in-frame clones and leaves out a portion. The table has about 59,000 clones, around 93% seen once. The sample comprised PBMCs. These receptors were collected from a human donor in good health. Some clones in this sample may be carry-over from other donors' samples.

The gene calls are TRBV6-4 and TRBJ2-1, with 10 nucleotides matching TRBD2. The length of the CDR3 is 13 residues. Germline V gene sequence: CDR1 MRHNA, CDR2 SNTAGT. The V gene end was trimmed by 0 bases and the J gene end by 15 bases; junction bases not matched to a gene: 5. CDR3 nucleotide sequence: TGTGCCAGCAGTGACTCGGGGGCTAGCGGGAGGTTCTTC. Its translation: CASSDSGASGRFF.

The rearrangement joins TRBV5-6 to TRBJ2-4; TRBD1 matches 9 bases. This CDR3 spans 14 amino acids. In germline, CDR1 is SGHDT, CDR2 YYEEEE. Trimming removed 4 bases from V and 9 bases from J; junction bases left unmatched: 8. CDR3 coding DNA: TGTGCCAGCAGCCCAGGTGGACAGGGGTTCATTCAGTACTTC. It codes for CASSPGGQGFIQYF.

The chain uses TRBV6-4 and TRBJ2-3; tentative D call: TRBD1 (6 bases). This CDR3 has 14 amino acids. V was trimmed by 4 bases and J by 1 base, leaving 9 bases between them. CDR1 and CDR2 (germline): MRHNA, SNTAGT. The CDR3 region has the DNA TGTGCCAGCAGTGGTTCAGGGGGCACAGATACGCAGTATTTT. Its protein product is CASSGSGGTDTQYF.

The rearrangement joins TRBV27 to TRBJ1-1, with D maybe TRBD1 (6 bases). Germline V gene data show CDR1 as MNHEY and CDR2 as SMNVEV (reference sequence). The length of the CDR3 is 15 residues. V lost 0 bases to trimming and J lost 5 bases, with 13 bases between them. For the CDR3, the DNA is TGTGCCAGCAGTTTATCAGGGGGGGCAATGACTGAAGCTTTCTTT. Translation gives CASSLSGGAMTEAFF.

The chain uses TRBV2 and TRBJ2-7, with TRBD1 matching 10 bases. This CDR3 spans 16 amino acids. Trimming at V came to 4 bases and at J to 4 bases, leaving 10 bases not matched to a gene. CDR1 is SNHLY, CDR2 FYNNEI, per germline. The CDR3 DNA reads as TGTGCCAGCAGTGCCACCGGGACAGGGGTGGCGTACGAGCAGTACTTC. Protein sequence: CASSATGTGVAYEQYF.

The chain recombines TRBV4-2 with TRBJ2-7; D might be TRBD2 (5 bases). Deletions cut 4 bases from V and 7 bases from J, with 17 bases between. This CDR3 is 14 amino acids long. Germline assignment: CDR1 LGHNA and CDR2 YNFKEQ. CDR3 sequence (DNA): TGTGCCAGCAGCCGGGTGATCGGGGAGAGAGAGCAGTACTTC. Protein: CASSRVIGEREQYF.

This chain joins TRBV4-2 and TRBJ2-7, with 7 bases that match TRBD2. Per germline, CDR1 LGHNA and CDR2 YNFKEQ. The CDR3 is 15 amino acids. Losses at the gene ends were 0 bases for V and 2 bases for J; bases not matched to a gene: 4. The CDR3 here is CASSQDNGRTYEQYF. The DNA of the CDR3 is TGTGCCAGCAGCCAAGATAACGGGAGGACCTACGAGCAGTACTTC.

This clone has only one observation. The chain combines TRBV25-1 with TRBJ1-2; 7 bases are a match to TRBD1. Germline V lookup: CDR1 MGHDK, CDR2 SYGVNS. The CDR3 runs 14 residues. Trimming at V came to 3 bases and at J to 2 bases, leaving 3 bases not matched to a gene. CDR3 sequence reads: CASSDLGQNYGYTF. The CDR3 DNA reads as TGTGCCAGCAGTGATTTGGGACAGAACTATGGCTACACCTTC.

The rearrangement joins TRBV10-3 to TRBJ2-6; TRBD2 is a possible D gene (6 bases). The CDR3 consists of 17 residues. The ends were cut back, 5 bases at V and 1 base at J, with 15 bases in the middle. The germline CDR1 and CDR2 sequences are ENHRY and SYGVKD. The CDR3 DNA follows: TGTGCCATCAGTCCTGGGACTTCCTTTTCTGGGGCCAACGTCCTGACTTTC. Encoded protein: CAISPGTSFSGANVLTF.

The chain joins TRBV7-2 to TRBJ2-7; possible D gene TRBD2, 5 bases. The length of the CDR3 is 14 residues. Between the trimmed V and J ends, which lost 1 base and 1 base, there was a span of 8 bases. Germline CDR1 is SGHTA and CDR2 is FQGNSA. CDR3 in amino acids: CASSLDRGSYEQYF. CDR3 coding DNA: TGTGCCAGCAGCTTAGACCGGGGTTCCTACGAGCAGTACTTC.

The chain has TRBV7-2 and TRBJ2-7; possible D gene TRBD2, 7 bases. V lost 5 bases, J lost 5 bases, and 25 bases lay in between. There are 17 residues in the CDR3. CDR1 and CDR2 (germline): SGHTA, FQGNSA. The CDR3 here is CASSQLPGAGAIHEQYF. CDR3 sequence (DNA): TGTGCCAGCAGCCAACTCCCGGGCGCGGGGGCGATCCACGAGCAGTACTTC.

The J gene is TRBJ2-5, the V gene TRBV19; 14 bases match TRBD2. The V segment lost 5 bases and the J segment 2 bases; nucleotides outside the gene matches: 4. The CDR3 has 16 amino acids. Germline V lookup: CDR1 LNHDA, CDR2 SQIVND (reference sequence). CDR3: CASSAWTSGRQETQYF. CDR3 bases: TGTGCCAGTAGTGCATGGACTAGCGGGAGGCAAGAGACCCAGTACTTC. The variable domain in full, with the rest retrieved from reference TRBV19 and TRBJ2-5, is DGGITQSPKYLFRKEGQNVTLSCEQNLNHDAMYWYRQDPGQGLRLIYYSQIVNDFQKGDIAEGYSVSREKKESFPLTVTSAQKNPTAFYLCASSAWTSGRQETQYFGPGTRLLVL.